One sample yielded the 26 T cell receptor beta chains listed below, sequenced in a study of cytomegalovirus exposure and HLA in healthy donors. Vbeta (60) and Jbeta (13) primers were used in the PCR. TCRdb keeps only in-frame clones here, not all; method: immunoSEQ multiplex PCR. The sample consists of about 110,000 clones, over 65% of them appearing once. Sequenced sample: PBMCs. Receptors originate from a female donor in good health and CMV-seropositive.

The CDR3 DNA reads TGTGCCAGCAGCCCCGGGACAGGGGCGGGGAGAGAGACCCAGTACTTC. It codes for CASSPGTGAGRETQYF. The chain uses TRBV11-3 and TRBJ2-5; TRBD1 matches 10 bases. CDR1 and CDR2 from the germline V gene are SGHNT and YENEEA. This CDR3 comprises 16 residues. V trimming: 5 bases; J trimming: 4 bases; junction bases outside the gene matches: 10.

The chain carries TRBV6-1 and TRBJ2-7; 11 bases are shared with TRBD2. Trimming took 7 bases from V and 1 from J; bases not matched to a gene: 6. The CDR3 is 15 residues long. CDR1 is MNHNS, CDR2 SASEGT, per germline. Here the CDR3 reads CASISGLAASYEQYF. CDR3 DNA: TGTGCCAGCATTTCGGGACTAGCGGCATCCTACGAGCAGTACTTC.

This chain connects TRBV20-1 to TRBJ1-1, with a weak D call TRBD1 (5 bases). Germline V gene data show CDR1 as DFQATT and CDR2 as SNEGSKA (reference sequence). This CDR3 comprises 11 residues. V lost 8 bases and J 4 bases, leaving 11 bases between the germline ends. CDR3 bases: TGCAGTCTCCGTCAGGGCACTGAAGCTTTCTTT. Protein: CSLRQGTEAFF.

In DNA form, the CDR3 reads TGTGCCAGTAGTACGGCCGGACAGGGGGCATCCTACAATGAGCAGTTCTTC. It yields the protein CASSTAGQGASYNEQFF. The V call is TRBV19, the J call TRBJ2-1; 11 bases match TRBD1. This CDR3 spans 17 amino acids. J was trimmed by 1 base and V by 4 bases; bases with no gene match: 6. Germline V gene sequence: CDR1 LNHDA, CDR2 SQIVND (reference sequence).

CDR3 residues: CASSFVGQGLTEAFF. The DNA for the CDR3 is TGTGCCAGCAGTTTTGTTGGGCAGGGACTCACTGAAGCTTTCTTT. This chain connects TRBV27 to TRBJ1-1; TRBD1 might be the D (5 bases). This CDR3 is 15 amino acids long. V lost 3 bases and J 4 bases, leaving 15 bases between the germline ends. In germline, CDR1 is MNHEY, CDR2 SMNVEV (reference sequence).

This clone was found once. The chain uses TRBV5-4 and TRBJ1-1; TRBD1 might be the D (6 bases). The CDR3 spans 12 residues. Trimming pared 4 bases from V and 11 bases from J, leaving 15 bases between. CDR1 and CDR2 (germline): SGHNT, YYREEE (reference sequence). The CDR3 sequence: CASSRTAGGAFF. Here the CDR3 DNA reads TGTGCCAGCAGCCGGACAGCGGGGGGGGCTTTCTTT. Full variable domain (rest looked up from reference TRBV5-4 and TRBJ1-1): ETGVTQSPTHLIKTRGQQVTLRCSSQSGHNTVSWYQQALGQGPQFIFQYYREEENGRGNFPPRFSGLQFPNYSSELNVNALELDDSALYLCASSRTAGGAFFGQGTRLTVV.

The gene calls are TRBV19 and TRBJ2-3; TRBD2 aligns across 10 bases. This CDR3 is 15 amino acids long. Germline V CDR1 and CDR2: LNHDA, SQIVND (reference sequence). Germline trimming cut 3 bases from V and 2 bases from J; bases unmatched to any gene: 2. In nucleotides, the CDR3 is TGTGCCAGTAGTATCCTAGCGGGAGTCACAGATACGCAGTATTTT. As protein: CASSILAGVTDTQYF.

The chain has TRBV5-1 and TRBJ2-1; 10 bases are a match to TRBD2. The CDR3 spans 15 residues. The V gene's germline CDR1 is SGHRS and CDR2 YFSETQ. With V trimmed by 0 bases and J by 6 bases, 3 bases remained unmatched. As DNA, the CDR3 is TGCGCCAGCAGCTTGGGAGCGGGAGGGCCCAATGAGCAGTTCTTC. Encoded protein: CASSLGAGGPNEQFF.

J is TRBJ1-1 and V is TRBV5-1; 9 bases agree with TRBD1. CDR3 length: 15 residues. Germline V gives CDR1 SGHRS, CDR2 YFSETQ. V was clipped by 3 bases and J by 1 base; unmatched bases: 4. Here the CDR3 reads CASSWGQGQNTEAFF. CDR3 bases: TGCGCCAGCAGCTGGGGACAGGGTCAGAACACTGAAGCTTTCTTT. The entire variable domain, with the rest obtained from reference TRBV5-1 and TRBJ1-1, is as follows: KAGVTQTPRYLIKTRGQQVTLSCSPISGHRSVSWYQQTPGQGLQFLFEYFSETQRNKGNFPGRFSGRQFSNSRSEMNVSTLELGDSALYLCASSWGQGQNTEAFFGQGTRLTVV.

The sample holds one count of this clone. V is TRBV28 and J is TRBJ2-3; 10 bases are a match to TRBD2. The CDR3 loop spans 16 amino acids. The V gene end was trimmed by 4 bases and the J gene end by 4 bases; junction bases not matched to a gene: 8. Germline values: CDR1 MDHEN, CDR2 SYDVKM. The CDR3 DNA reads TGTGCCAGCAGTTCCATCTCGGGACTAGCGTCAGATACGCAGTATTTT. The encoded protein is CASSSISGLASDTQYF.

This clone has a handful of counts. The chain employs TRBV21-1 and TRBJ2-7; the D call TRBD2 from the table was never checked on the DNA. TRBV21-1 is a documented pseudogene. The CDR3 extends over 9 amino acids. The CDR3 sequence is CASKSEQYF. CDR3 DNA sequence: TGTGCCAGCAAGAGTGAGCAGTACTTC.

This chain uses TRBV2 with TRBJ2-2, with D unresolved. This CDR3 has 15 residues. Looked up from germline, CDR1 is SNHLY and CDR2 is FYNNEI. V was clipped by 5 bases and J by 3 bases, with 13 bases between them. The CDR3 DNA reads TGTGCCAGCAGTCCGCGAAGCGTCGACACCGGGGAGCTGTTTTTT. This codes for CASSPRSVDTGELFF.

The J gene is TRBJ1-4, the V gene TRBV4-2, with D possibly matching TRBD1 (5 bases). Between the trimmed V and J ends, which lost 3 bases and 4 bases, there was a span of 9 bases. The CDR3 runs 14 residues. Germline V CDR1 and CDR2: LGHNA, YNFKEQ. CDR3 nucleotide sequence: TGTGCCAGCAGCCACGGGCAGGGTAATGAAAAACTGTTTTTT. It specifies CASSHGQGNEKLFF.

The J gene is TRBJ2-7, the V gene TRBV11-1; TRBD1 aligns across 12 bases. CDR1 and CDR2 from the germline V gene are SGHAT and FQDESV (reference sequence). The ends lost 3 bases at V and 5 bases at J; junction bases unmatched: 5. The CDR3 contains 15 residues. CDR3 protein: CASSLAGTGGHEQYF. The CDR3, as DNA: TGTGCCAGCAGCTTGGCCGGGACAGGGGGCCACGAGCAGTACTTC.

The CDR3 reads CAWSVLGLAGSQETQYF. CDR3 nucleotide sequence: TGTGCCTGGAGTGTACTCGGTCTAGCGGGAAGCCAAGAGACCCAGTACTTC. The chain employs TRBV30 and TRBJ2-5, with TRBD2 identical over 9 bases. The CDR3 contains 17 residues. V dropped 0 bases and J dropped 1; count of bases not matched to a gene: 9. Germline CDR1 reads GTSNPN; CDR2 reads SVGIG (reference sequence).

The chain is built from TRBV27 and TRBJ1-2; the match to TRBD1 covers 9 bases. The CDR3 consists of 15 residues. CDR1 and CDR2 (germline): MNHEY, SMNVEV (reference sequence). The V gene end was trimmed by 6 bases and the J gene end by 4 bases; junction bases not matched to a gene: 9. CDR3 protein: CASRGQGLGSYGYTF. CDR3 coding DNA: TGTGCCAGCAGGGGACAGGGCCTCGGAAGCTATGGCTACACCTTC.

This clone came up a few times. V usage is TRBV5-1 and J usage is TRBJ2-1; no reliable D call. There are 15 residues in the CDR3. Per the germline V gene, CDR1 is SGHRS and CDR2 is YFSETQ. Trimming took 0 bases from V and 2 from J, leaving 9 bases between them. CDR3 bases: TGCGCCAGCAGCTTGGATCTCAGAACCTACAATGAGCAGTTCTTC. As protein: CASSLDLRTYNEQFF.

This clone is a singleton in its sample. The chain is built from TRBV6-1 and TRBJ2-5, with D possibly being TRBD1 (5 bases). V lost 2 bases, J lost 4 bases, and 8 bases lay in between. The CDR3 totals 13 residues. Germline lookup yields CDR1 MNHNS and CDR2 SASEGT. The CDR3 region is CASSENRRETQYF. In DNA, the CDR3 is TGTGCCAGCAGTGAAAACAGGCGAGAGACCCAGTACTTC.

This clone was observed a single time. CDR3 sequence reads: CASSPSPWGSGAYSGANVLTF. CDR3 nucleotide sequence: TGCGCCAGCAGCCCGTCCCCCTGGGGTAGCGGTGCATACTCTGGGGCCAACGTCCTGACTTTC. This sequence joins TRBV5-1 and TRBJ2-6; D is perhaps TRBD2 (6 bases). V was clipped by 4 bases and J by 0 bases, with 26 bases between them. Germline V lookup: CDR1 SGHRS, CDR2 YFSETQ. CDR3 length: 21 amino acids.

The CDR3 protein is CASSLDGADTEAFF. CDR3 in DNA: TGCGCCAGCAGCTTGGATGGGGCGGACACTGAAGCTTTCTTT. The rearrangement links TRBV5-1 to TRBJ1-1; possibly TRBD1 for D (5 bases). The CDR3 has 14 amino acids. Germline V gene sequence: CDR1 SGHRS, CDR2 YFSETQ. Trimming removed 0 bases at V and 3 bases at J, with 9 bases between.

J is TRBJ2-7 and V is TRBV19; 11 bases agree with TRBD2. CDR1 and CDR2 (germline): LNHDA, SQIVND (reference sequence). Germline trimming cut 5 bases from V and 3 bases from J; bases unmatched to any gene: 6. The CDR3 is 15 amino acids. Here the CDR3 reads CASSPTSGRSYEQYF. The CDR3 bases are TGTGCCAGTAGTCCCACTAGCGGGAGAAGCTACGAGCAGTACTTC.

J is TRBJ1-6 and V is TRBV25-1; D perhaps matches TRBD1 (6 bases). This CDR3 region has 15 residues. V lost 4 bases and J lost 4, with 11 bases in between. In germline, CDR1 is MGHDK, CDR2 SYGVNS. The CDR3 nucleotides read TGTGCCAGCAGTGGGGGACACGCGTATAATTCACCCCTCCACTTT. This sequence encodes CASSGGHAYNSPLHF.

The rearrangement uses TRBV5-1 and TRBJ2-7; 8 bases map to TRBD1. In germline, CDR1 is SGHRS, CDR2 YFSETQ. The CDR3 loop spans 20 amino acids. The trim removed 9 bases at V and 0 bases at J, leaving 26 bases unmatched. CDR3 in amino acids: CANRGGSPGDRRHRSYEQYF. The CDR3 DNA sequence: TGCGCCAACCGCGGCGGTTCCCCGGGGGACAGGAGGCACCGCTCCTACGAGCAGTACTTC. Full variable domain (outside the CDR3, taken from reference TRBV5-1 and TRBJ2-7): KAGVTQTPRYLIKTRGQQVTLSCSPISGHRSVSWYQQTPGQGLQFLFEYFSETQRNKGNFPGRFSGRQFSNSRSEMNVSTLELGDSALYLCANRGGSPGDRRHRSYEQYFGPGTRLTVT.

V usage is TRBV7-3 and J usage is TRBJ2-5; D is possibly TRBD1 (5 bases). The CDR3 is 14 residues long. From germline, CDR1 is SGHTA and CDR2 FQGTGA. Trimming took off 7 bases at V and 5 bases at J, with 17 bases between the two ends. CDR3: CASTRARSGETQYF. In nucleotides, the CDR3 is TGTGCCAGCACCAGGGCCCGGTCTGGGGAGACCCAGTACTTC. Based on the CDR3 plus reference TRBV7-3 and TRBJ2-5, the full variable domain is GAGVSQTPSNKVTEKGKYVELRCDPISGHTALYWYRQSLGQGPEFLIYFQGTGAADDSGLPNDRFFAVRPEGSVSTLKIQRTERGDSAVYLCASTRARSGETQYFGPGTRLLVL.

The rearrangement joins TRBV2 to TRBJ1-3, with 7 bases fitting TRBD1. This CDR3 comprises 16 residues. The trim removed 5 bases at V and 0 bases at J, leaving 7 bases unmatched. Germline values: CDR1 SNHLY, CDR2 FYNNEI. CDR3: CASSRQGWTSGNTIYF. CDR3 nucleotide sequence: TGTGCCAGCAGTAGACAGGGATGGACCTCTGGAAACACCATATATTTT.

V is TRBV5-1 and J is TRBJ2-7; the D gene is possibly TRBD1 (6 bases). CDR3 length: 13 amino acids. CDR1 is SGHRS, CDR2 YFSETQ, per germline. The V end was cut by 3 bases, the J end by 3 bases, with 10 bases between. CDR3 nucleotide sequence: TGCGCCAGCAGCTCCGGACAGTACTACGAGCAGTACTTC. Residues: CASSSGQYYEQYF.